This TCR beta chain was captured by sequencing in a study of blood T cell repertoires in COVID-19. Study overall: Researchers got acute and convalescent COVID-19 samples from the United States, Italy and Spain. From T cells, B-cell-depleted T cells, or PBMCs came the material, which was cDNA or gDNA.

In the authors' workflow: Reference gene primer amplification in the assay estimated nucleated cell counts. Profiling relied on immunoSEQ multiplex PCR, and the TCRdb table lists in-frame clones only, not all of them. V and J calls and clone size are copied from that table; D and trimming were computed from the DNA. The data contain about 140,000 clones, under 80% of them singletons. This CDR3 has 16 amino acids. The V gene lost 4 bases and the J gene lost 2 bases, with 19 bases spanning the gap. CDR1 is SGDLS, CDR2 YYNGEE, per germline. Input material: peripheral blood. The TCR was taken from a man aged 60 to 75 with acute or convalescent COVID-19. The rearrangement links TRBV9 to TRBJ2-7; D gene uncertain. CDR3 nucleotides: TGTGCCAGCAGCTCGAGGAGCGTCAGCATGGCCTACGAGCAGTACTTC. Its translation is CASSSRSVSMAYEQYF.